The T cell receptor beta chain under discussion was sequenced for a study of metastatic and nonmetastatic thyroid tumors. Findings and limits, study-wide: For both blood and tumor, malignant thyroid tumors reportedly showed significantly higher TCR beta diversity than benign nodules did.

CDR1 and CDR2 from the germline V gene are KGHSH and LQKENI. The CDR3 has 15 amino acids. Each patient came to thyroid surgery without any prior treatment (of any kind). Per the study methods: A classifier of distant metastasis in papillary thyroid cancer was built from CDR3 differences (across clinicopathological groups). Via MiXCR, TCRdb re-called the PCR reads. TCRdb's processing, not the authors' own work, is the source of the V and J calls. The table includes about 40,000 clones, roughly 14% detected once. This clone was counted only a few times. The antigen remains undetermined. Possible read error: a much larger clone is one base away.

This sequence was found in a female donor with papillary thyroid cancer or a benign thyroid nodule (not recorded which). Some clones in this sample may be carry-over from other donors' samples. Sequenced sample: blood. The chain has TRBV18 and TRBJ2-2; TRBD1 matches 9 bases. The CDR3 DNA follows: TGTGCCAGCTCACTGGGACAGGGAGCGATCGGGGAGCTGCTTTTT. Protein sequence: CASSLGQGAIGELLF.